This TCR beta chain came from a study of blood T cells in healthy people across ages. Findings and caveats of the study: Unsorted PBMCs ruled out conclusive naive versus antigen-experienced comparison.

Concerning this clonotype: Its antigen is currently unknown.

Combining a sample-barcoded 5' primer with a J-beta primer mix, a second PCR ran for roughly 7 to 12 cycles. TCRdb re-called the 5' RACE reads with MiXCR, one entry per CDR3 protein. The sample holds 700,000 or so distinct CDR3 sequences, less than 45% seen once. Trimming removed 7 bases from V and 3 bases from J; junction bases left unmatched: 5. The CDR3 length is 13 residues. The V gene's germline CDR1 is MNHNY and CDR2 SVGAGI (reference sequence). Sample donors were healthy Caucasian individuals that came from Russia, aged about 6 to 95. The chain combines TRBV6-6 with TRBJ2-7, with TRBD1 matching 8 bases. Sequenced input: blood. This receptor was identified in a man aged 80 or over in good health. The CDR3 is CASTGQANYEQYF. In DNA form, the CDR3 reads TGTGCCAGCACGGGACAGGCGAACTACGAGCAGTACTTC.